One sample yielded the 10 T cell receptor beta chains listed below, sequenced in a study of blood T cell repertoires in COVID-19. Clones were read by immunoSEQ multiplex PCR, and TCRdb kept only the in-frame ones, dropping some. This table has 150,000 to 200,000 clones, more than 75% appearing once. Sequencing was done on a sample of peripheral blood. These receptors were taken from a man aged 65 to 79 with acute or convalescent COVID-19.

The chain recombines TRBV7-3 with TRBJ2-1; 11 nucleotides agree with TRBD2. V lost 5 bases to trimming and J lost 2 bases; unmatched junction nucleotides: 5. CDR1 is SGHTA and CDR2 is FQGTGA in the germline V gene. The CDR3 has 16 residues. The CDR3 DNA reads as TGTGCCAGCAGCATTAGCGGGGGGGTTCCCTACAATGAGCAGTTCTTC. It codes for CASSISGGVPYNEQFF.

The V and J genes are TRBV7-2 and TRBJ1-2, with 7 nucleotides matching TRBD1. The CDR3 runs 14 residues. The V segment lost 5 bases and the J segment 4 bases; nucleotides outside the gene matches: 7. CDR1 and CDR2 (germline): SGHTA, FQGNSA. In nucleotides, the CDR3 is TGTGCCAGCAGCCACTCGACAGGGACCTATGGCTACACCTTC. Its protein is CASSHSTGTYGYTF.

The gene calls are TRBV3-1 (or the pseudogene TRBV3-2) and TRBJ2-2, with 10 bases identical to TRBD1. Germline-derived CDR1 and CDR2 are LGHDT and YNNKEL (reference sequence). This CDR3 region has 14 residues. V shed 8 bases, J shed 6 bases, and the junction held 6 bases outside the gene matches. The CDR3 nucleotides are TGTGCCAGCGGGGACAGGGGTAAATCCGGGGAGCTGTTTTTT. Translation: CASGDRGKSGELFF.

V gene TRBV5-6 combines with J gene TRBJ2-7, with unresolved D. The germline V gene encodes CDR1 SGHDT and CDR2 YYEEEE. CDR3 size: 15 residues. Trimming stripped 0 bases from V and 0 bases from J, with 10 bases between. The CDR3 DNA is TGTGCCAGCAGCTTGGAACTCCCGAGCTCCTACGAGCAGTACTTC. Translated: CASSLELPSSYEQYF.

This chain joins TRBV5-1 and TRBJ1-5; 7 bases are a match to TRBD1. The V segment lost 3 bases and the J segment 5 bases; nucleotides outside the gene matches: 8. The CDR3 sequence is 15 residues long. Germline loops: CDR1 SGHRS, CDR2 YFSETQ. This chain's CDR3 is CASSSTTGTDQPQHF. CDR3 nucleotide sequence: TGCGCCAGCAGCTCCACAACAGGGACAGATCAGCCCCAGCATTTT.

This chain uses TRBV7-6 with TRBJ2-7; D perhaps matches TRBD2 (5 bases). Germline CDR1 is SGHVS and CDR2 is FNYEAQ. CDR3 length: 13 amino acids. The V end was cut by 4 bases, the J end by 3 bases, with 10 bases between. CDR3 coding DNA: TGTGCCAGCAGCTCCGAGAGGGACTACGAGCAGTACTTC. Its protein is CASSSERDYEQYF.

The CDR3 coding sequence is TGCGCCAGCAGCCCGAGCGGGAGGAACACAGATACGCAGTATTTT. It is translated as CASSPSGRNTDTQYF. The rearrangement links TRBV5-1 to TRBJ2-3, with 9 bases fitting TRBD2. CDR1 SGHRS and CDR2 YFSETQ come from the germline V gene. The trim removed 4 bases at V and 2 bases at J, leaving 5 bases unmatched. The CDR3 totals 15 residues.

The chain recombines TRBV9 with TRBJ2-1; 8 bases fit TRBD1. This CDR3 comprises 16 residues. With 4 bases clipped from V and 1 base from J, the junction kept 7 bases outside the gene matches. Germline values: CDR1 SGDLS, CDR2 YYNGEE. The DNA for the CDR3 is TGTGCCAGCAGCCCCCAGGGGGCTGGGTCCTACAATGAGCAGTTCTTC. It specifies CASSPQGAGSYNEQFF. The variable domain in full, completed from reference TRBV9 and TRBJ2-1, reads DSGVTQTPKHLITATGQRVTLRCSPRSGDLSVYWYQQSLDQGLQFLIQYYNGEERAKGNILERFSAQQFPDLHSELNLSSLELGDSALYFCASSPQGAGSYNEQFFGPGTRLTVL.

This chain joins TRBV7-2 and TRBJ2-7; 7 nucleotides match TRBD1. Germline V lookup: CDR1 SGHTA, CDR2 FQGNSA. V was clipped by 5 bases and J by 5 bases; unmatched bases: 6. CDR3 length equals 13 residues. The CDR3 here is CASSPGQGDEQYF. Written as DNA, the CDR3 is TGTGCCAGCAGCCCCGGTCAGGGGGACGAGCAGTACTTC.

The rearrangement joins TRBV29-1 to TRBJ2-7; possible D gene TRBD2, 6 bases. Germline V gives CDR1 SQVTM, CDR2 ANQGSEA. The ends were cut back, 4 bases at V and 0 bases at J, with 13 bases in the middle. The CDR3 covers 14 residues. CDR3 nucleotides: TGCAGCGTTGGGGGGTTGGGAGGCTCCTACGAGCAGTACTTC. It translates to CSVGGLGGSYEQYF.